The clone carrying this TCR beta chain was found a few times. Its antigen is not identified. V dropped 7 bases and J dropped 2 bases, with 15 bases sitting between them. Germline values: CDR1 MDHEN, CDR2 SYDVKM. The CDR3 is 14 amino acids. MiXCR, run by TCRdb on the 5' RACE reads, gives a single entry per CDR3 protein. This table has approximately 300,000 distinct CDR3 sequences, less than 10% appearing once. These data originate in a study of CD8 T cells in ankylosing spondylitis. Study-level results: A TCR beta motif made of 7 to 9 highly homologous variants seemed typical of ankylosing spondylitis blood.

The rearrangement uses TRBV28 and TRBJ2-7; a weak D match, TRBD2 (5 bases). Sequencing used blood, either unsorted or a sorted T cell fraction (not recorded which). The origin of this receptor is a male donor with ankylosing spondylitis. The CDR3 is CASTITGSAYEQYF. The DNA of the CDR3 is TGTGCCAGCACCATCACGGGGAGCGCCTACGAGCAGTACTTC.